This TCR beta chain was identified in a study of blood T cell repertoires in COVID-19 (dated by TCRdb to the early 2020s). With regard to the full study: Collaborator samples came from the United States, Italy and Spain and covered acute and convalescent phases of COVID-19. The prospective study material was composed of cDNA or gDNA derived from T cells, B-cell-depleted T cells, or PBMCs. Subjects who had been exposed to COVID-19, were actively infected with it, or had recovered from it provided the deeply sampled blood TCRbeta repertoires that made up the dataset. The repertoires were made available in a free public database intended to serve as a resource for research on the immune response to SARS-CoV-2. The samples were drawn from two sources: the first 160 participants of the ongoing ImmuneRACE study, and over 950 subjects contributed by 6 global collaborators. Nearly every sample came with metadata listing a de-identified subject ID, COVID-19 status, age in years and sex. HLA class I and class II types, where available, came from metadata supplied by the sample provider rather than from assay-based typing.

Turning to this clone: It has no known antigen specificity. No per-base quality is available; no much larger clone lies one base away.

General study outcomes and caveats: How much clinical and demographic metadata was included differed by source and by participant, and the metadata was provided uncurated.

Enrolling through a virtual design, the prospective study's participants ranged in age from roughly 18 to 89 years and lived across roughly 23 United States geographic areas. Cohort assignment in the prospective study relied on participant-reported clinical history from a screening survey and a study questionnaire. In the prospective study, whole blood, serum and a nasopharyngeal or oropharyngeal swab were collected from each participant by mobile phlebotomists. Prospective study participants could optionally give additional blood draws and questionnaires over an approximately two-month period. Blood samples from the prospective study were shipped frozen or at room temperature prior to DNA extraction. TCRbeta CDR3 regions were amplified from genomic DNA using the immunoSEQ Assay, a bias-controlled multiplex PCR. As for the authors' bioinformatics: Nucleated cell counts per sample were estimated from amplification of reference gene primers within the assay. To quantify the absolute abundance of each unique TCRbeta CDR3 rearrangement, sequence reads were collapsed and filtered. For each sample, productive Simpson clonality was calculated as the square root of Simpson's diversity index across productive rearrangements. As stored in TCRdb, this immuneACCESS dataset retains in-frame rearrangements with V and J assigned. A fraction of the clones does not appear; measured against another copy, unresolved V genes explain less than half of the discrepancy, and the remainder lacks a known reason. V and J calls and clone size come straight from that table; D and trimming were deduced from the DNA. The sample data list roughly 290,000 clones, and 90% of these were observed just once. About 1.5% of the sample rests with the top ten.

Per the germline V gene (reference sequence), MNHEY is the CDR1 and SMNVEV is the CDR2. Ends trimmed: V by 3 bases, J by 3 bases; bases unmatched to a gene: 5. The CDR3 runs 16 amino acids, cysteine and phenylalanine included. Here the CDR3 DNA is all that survives: 48 bases in frame from base 1. This chain is built from TRBV27 and TRBJ2-2, with 9 bases matching TRBD2. The source material was PBMCs or T cells enriched from blood (not recorded which). This TCR came from a woman between 18 and 29 years old with acute COVID-19. The DNA sequence is TGTGCCAGCAGTTTGGGCGGGAGGGCCTACACCGGGGAGCTGTTTTTT. It codes for CASSLGGRAYTGELFF.